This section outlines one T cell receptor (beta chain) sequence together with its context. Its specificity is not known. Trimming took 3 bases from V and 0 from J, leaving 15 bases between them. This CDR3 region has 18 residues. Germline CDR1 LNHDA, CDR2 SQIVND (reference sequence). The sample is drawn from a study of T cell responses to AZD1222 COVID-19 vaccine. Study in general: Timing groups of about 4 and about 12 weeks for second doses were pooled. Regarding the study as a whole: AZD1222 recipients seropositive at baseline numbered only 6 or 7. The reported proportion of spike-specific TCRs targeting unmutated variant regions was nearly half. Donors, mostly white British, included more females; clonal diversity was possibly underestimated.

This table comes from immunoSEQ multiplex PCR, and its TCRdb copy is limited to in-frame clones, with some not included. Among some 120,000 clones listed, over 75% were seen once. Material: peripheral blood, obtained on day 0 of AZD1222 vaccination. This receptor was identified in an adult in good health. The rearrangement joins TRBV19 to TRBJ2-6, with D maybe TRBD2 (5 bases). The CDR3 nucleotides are TGTGCCAGTAGTATCGGGTTAGGGAGAGACTCTGGGGCCAACGTCCTGACTTTC. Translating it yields CASSIGLGRDSGANVLTF. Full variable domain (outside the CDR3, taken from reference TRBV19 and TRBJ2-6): DGGITQSPKYLFRKEGQNVTLSCEQNLNHDAMYWYRQDPGQGLRLIYYSQIVNDFQKGDIAEGYSVSREKKESFPLTVTSAQKNPTAFYLCASSIGLGRDSGANVLTFGAGSRLTVL.